This TCR beta chain was sequenced in a study of cytomegalovirus exposure and HLA in healthy donors (dated by TCRdb to the late 2010s). Study-wide context: An earlier analysis of some 620 of the donors reported approximately 280 Gb of sequence data and roughly 120 million unique TCR beta sequences obtained from about 179 million T cells. Typing coverage differed by locus: A, B, C, DRB1 and DQB1 were typed in about 629-630 donors, DQA1 in approximately 520, DPA1 in 600 to 610, and DPB1 in roughly 450. Both class I and class II loci were covered by HLA typing, at four-digit resolution. Of the 350 to 450 genotyped donors, roughly 85% fell in the genetic ancestry cluster associated with self-reported Caucasian donors. To predict cytomegalovirus infection status, the study brought together high-throughput TCR immunosequencing, statistical association of individual TCRs with disease status, and machine learning. The later analysis used no new phenotypic data to find candidate immune exposures, relying instead on TCR beta sequences and their occurrence across donors. The study was designed to test whether signatures of past pathogen exposure could be identified by cataloging public T cell receptors. The study profiled the T cell repertoires of 666 subjects by immunosequencing and related them to cytomegalovirus serostatus. Roughly 310 gigabases of sequencing data and approximately 80 million unique TCR sequences were included in an early release covering around 650 HLA-typed donors. Across 398 genotyped donors of the cohort, an average of about 220,000 unique TCR beta nucleotide sequences per donor were sequenced, and approximately 17% of those sequences were non-productive. A later genetic analysis used genome-wide SNP genotypes for 398 of the 666 donors, treating that subset as a discovery cohort. Four or five DR-DQ haplotypes were handled as single units for association and clustering because linkage in the cohort was strong. Besides the first cohort of approximately 710 subjects, a separate validation cohort made up of roughly 130 different subjects was used. Every discovery cohort repertoire had been produced on one sequencing platform. Donor age, sex, ethnicity and CMV serostatus were collected together with the repertoire data. A later analysis re-examined previously published TCR beta repertoires from about 700 donors and added high-resolution HLA genotyping to investigate patterns of TCR occurrence. An earlier analysis of approximately 640 of the donors applied high-throughput TCR beta sequencing to assess whether each TCR beta V gene segment acted as functional or pseudogenic. What the research found in general, with its limitations: An association between a missense DCLRE1C variant and V-gene and J-gene trimming of TCR beta chains was found in a later genetic analysis and replicated in an independent cohort. This cohort had only TCR beta chains sequenced, and the lack of alpha or paired-chain data limited which features could be detected. The authors suggested that the approach could potentially be extended to other disease states and immunological phenotypes. Immune exposure information for the cohort was limited to CMV serostatus. A later analysis associated about 17,000 TCR beta sequences with specific HLA alleles at a false discovery rate of 0.05. According to a later analysis, most CMV-associated TCR beta chains appeared to be HLA-restricted, and the HLA associations seemed to be driven largely by CMV exposure. Because counts were too low, seventeen rarely observed V segments, including chromosome 9 orphons, were excluded from the earlier analysis of 587 of the donors. A total of 150 to 200 TCR beta chains were listed by the study as associated with cytomegalovirus. In an earlier analysis of around 600 of the donors, most TCR beta V segments appeared in productive rearrangements about 87% or about 30% of the time, broadly matching IMGT annotations. Linkage disequilibrium might explain the correlated functional status among segregating V segments, but an unknown experimental factor could not be ruled out. According to a later genetic analysis, donors in an Asian-associated ancestry cluster had fewer N-insertions in productive TCRs than the roughly 670-donor mean. Most TCR sequences were observed very rarely across donors, whereas some public TCRs were present in many individuals. A further reported finding was that TCR beta sequences accurately predicted the HLA-A and HLA-B alleles for most subjects in the first cohort. Presence/absence analyses assumed roughly uniform sequencing depth across donors, an assumption that may not hold. A group of highly shared sequence variants was considered likely to be a technical artifact of the sequencing pipeline. A later analysis found that TCR association rates varied across HLA loci, with DRB1 alleles showing the most associated TCRs and HLA-C alleles the fewest. Cytomegalovirus status was reported to be diagnosed by the classifier with high specificity and sensitivity in both the original and validation cohorts. In a later analysis, several top co-occurrence clusters were reported to appear linked to parvovirus B19, influenza, CMV and Epstein-Barr virus. Because HLA typing was unavailable for some donors at each locus, only the typed subset was used in association tests. A later analysis found that HLA-associated TCR beta chains were more clonally expanded and had lower generation probabilities than equally common non-associated chains. Assigning TCR associations to individual alleles was difficult when HLA alleles, especially DR and DQ, strongly co-occurred. In vitro tests confirmed that three of the cytomegalovirus-associated TCR beta chains recognize cytomegalovirus antigens.

In total, approximately 700 healthy bone marrow donors made up the cohort. At the time of sampling, all cohort members were nominally healthy, though unrecorded immune exposures were likely present. The donor tested CMV seropositive, placing the donor among the 250 to 300 seropositive members of the cohort. A peripheral blood sample was provided by each donor, and peripheral blood mononuclear cells were used for TCR beta sequencing. The Qiagen DNeasy Blood Extraction Kit was used to extract genomic DNA from the blood cell samples. Receptor libraries were prepared by the immunoSEQ multiplex PCR assay. For the multiplex PCR, a mixture combining 60 forward primers for TCR Vbeta segments and 13 reverse primers for TCR Jbeta segments was used. A multiplex PCR assay on genomic DNA amplified the CDR3 region of rearranged TCR beta genes. The Illumina HiSeq System was used to sequence the amplified TCR beta libraries as 87-base-pair reads. In the paper's pipeline: A later analysis counted about 80 million unique TCR beta chains across the 550 to 700 repertoires, and some 11 million of these chains were shared by at least two donors. To remove PCR and sequencing errors, raw reads were error-corrected and collapsed into unique sequences using a nearest-neighbor algorithm that merged closely related sequences. To assign V, D and J gene segments, CDR3 sequences were aligned to IMGT reference sequences. For a sequence to be retained, a match of at least six nucleotides was required to both a V gene segment and a J gene segment. A rearrangement counted as productive if the CDR3 had no stop codons and remained in frame with V and J, and every other rearrangement counted as non-productive. Following IMGT convention, CDR3 was defined as the stretch from the second conserved V-encoded cysteine to the conserved J-encoded phenylalanine. In an earlier analysis of around 570 of the donors, sequences lacking an unambiguous match to a single V gene segment were excluded. In an earlier analysis of 500 to 750 of the donors, V segments were called functional above 56.7% productive rearrangements and were called segregating when the between-donor standard deviation exceeded 5%. To diagnose cytomegalovirus status from the catalog of TCR beta chain sequences, a statistical classification framework was built. In a later analysis, TCR nucleotide sequences were compared against IMGT/GENE-DB human TR gene sequences so that V and J genes could be assigned. The TCRdist pipeline was used in a later analysis to assign CDR3 sequences and most-parsimonious VDJ recombination scenarios. A later analysis defined each TCR beta chain by its CDR3 amino acid sequence plus V-gene family, and excluded reads lacking a unique V-gene family. A later analysis removed 592 highly shared, low-generation-probability nucleotide sequences to deal with suspected cross-contamination and a sequencing artifact. For each public chain, a later analysis derived a clonal expansion index from normalized ranks of inferred template counts within each repertoire. In a later analysis, generation probabilities were computed with a VDJ recombination model fitted to out-of-frame rearrangements, and the resulting probabilities were checked against IGoR. Hypergeometric tests were used in a later analysis to score TCR-TCR, TCR-HLA and TCR-CMV co-occurrence, with a repertoire-size bias correction applied to the TCR pairs. False discovery rates were estimated in a later analysis by permuting HLA or CMV assignments 20 times. A later analysis grouped co-occurring TCRs with DBSCAN, adding TCRdist sequence similarity when clustering within HLA-allele-positive subsets. Co-occurrence clustering excluded repertoires with fewer than 30,000 or more than 120,000 public chains, plus five with anomalous nucleotide sharing. As stored in TCRdb, this immuneACCESS dataset retains in-frame rearrangements with V and J assigned. A fraction of the clones does not appear; measured against another copy, unresolved V genes explain less than half of the discrepancy, and the remainder lacks a known reason. V, J and clone size reflect that table, while D and trimming were determined from the DNA. The sample table shows approximately 120,000 clones, and approximately 70% are seen once. The top ten hold under 6.5% of the sample.

This clone was seen only a few times. Its cognate antigen has yet to be identified. The junction departs from the called germline gene at one end, perhaps through a read error. The source of this sequence is a woman between 65 and 79 years old in good health and CMV-seropositive. Sequenced sample: PBMCs.

The CDR3 sequence is CASSKRGGTGTSALDF. The sequenced DNA: TGTGCCAGCAGTAAACGGGGGGGGACAGGGACGTCTGCTCTCGACTTC. This chain joins TRBV25-1 to TRBJ2-7; the D gene is perhaps TRBD1, from 9 matching bases. The CDR3 numbers 16 residues from cysteine through phenylalanine. Only CDR3 DNA is held: 48 bases, read in frame from base 1. Sequences MGHDK (CDR1) and SYGVNS (CDR2) are obtained from the germline V gene.